Below, 24 T cell receptor beta chains from the same sample are listed, as sequenced in a study of blood T cell repertoires in COVID-19. This table comes from immunoSEQ multiplex PCR, and its TCRdb copy is limited to in-frame clones, with some not included. The table lists 100,000 to 150,000 clones, about 74% of them singletons, with roughly 5.5% in the top ten. Material for sequencing was peripheral blood. The receptors were gathered from a man aged 60 to 69 with acute or convalescent COVID-19.

The chain links TRBV6-5 to TRBJ1-2; D is ambiguous. Per germline, CDR1 MNHEY and CDR2 SVGAGI. With 6 bases removed from V and 4 bases from J, the gap between germline ends came to 12 bases. The CDR3 totals 13 residues. CDR3: CASSVGRSYGYTF. The CDR3, as DNA: TGTGCCAGCAGCGTAGGGAGGAGCTATGGCTACACCTTC.

This clone was seen just once. The chain uses TRBV4-2 and TRBJ2-3; a possible D gene is TRBD2 (5 bases). CDR3 size: 14 residues. V was cut by 9 bases and J by 2 bases, with 15 bases left in between. The germline gives CDR1 LGHNA, CDR2 YNFKEQ. The CDR3 is CASHNGVLTDTQYF. As DNA, the CDR3 is TGTGCCAGTCATAACGGGGTTCTCACAGATACGCAGTATTTT.

The chain couples TRBV6-5 to TRBJ1-2; D not resolved. CDR1 and CDR2 (germline): MNHEY, SVGAGI. The CDR3 contains 14 residues. V lost 2 bases to trimming and J lost 10 bases, with 17 bases between them. This chain's CDR3 is CASSYTGSAAVYTF. The CDR3 region has the DNA TGTGCCAGCAGTTACACTGGCAGCGCGGCGGTCTACACCTTC.

The J gene is TRBJ1-4, the V gene TRBV7-3; 7 bases agree with TRBD1. The J segment lost 5 bases and the V segment lost 4 bases, leaving 10 bases of the junction unmatched. CDR3 length: 16 amino acids. The germline gives CDR1 SGHTA, CDR2 FQGTGA. The CDR3 is CASSSPSGTENEKLFF. In DNA, the CDR3 is TGTGCCAGCAGCTCGCCATCCGGGACAGAAAATGAAAAACTGTTTTTT.

V is TRBV19 and J is TRBJ1-4; 10 bases match TRBD1. Germline CDR1 is LNHDA and CDR2 is SQIVND (reference sequence). The CDR3 spans 15 residues. With 8 bases clipped from V and 6 bases from J, the junction kept 9 bases outside the gene matches. The CDR3: CASWGPGQGHEKLFF. The DNA of the CDR3 is TGTGCCAGTTGGGGACCGGGACAGGGGCATGAAAAACTGTTTTTT.

In this sample, this clone turned up many times. The chain joins TRBV12-5 to TRBJ2-2, with D hard to call. Germline values: CDR1 LGHNT, CDR2 FRNRAP. This CDR3 is built from 18 residues. V lost 2 bases and J 3 bases, leaving 19 bases between the germline ends. The CDR3, as DNA: TGTGCTAGTGGTTTGATTAGCCCTTCCCTAAGACACACCGGGGAGCTGTTTTTT. Protein product: CASGLISPSLRHTGELFF.

The chain employs TRBV7-9 and TRBJ1-3, with 9 nucleotides matching TRBD1. The germline V gene has CDR1 SEHNR and CDR2 FQNEAQ (reference sequence). The length of the CDR3 is 16 residues. With 1 base clipped from V and 4 bases from J, the junction kept 5 bases outside the gene matches. The CDR3, as DNA: TGTGCCAGCAGCTTAGAGGGACAGGGTCCGGGAAACACCATATATTTT. As protein: CASSLEGQGPGNTIYF.

This clone was recorded once. The chain uses TRBV19 and TRBJ2-1; 9 bases match TRBD2. The V segment lost 6 bases and the J segment 5 bases; nucleotides outside the gene matches: 11. This CDR3 comprises 16 residues. Germline-derived CDR1 and CDR2 are LNHDA and SQIVND (reference sequence). The CDR3 here is CASRLFSGSSHNEQFF. Written as DNA, the CDR3 is TGTGCCAGTAGGCTTTTTAGCGGGAGTTCCCACAATGAGCAGTTCTTC.

The V and J genes are TRBV27 and TRBJ2-1, with a tentative D call TRBD2 (6 bases). This CDR3 is built from 15 residues. With 2 bases removed from V and 5 bases from J, the gap between germline ends came to 13 bases. CDR1 is MNHEY and CDR2 is SMNVEV in the germline V gene (reference sequence). The CDR3 loop reads CASSLEAGRHNEQFF. The CDR3 DNA reads as TGTGCCAGCAGTTTAGAGGCAGGGAGGCACAATGAGCAGTTCTTC.

The V and J genes are TRBV18 and TRBJ2-2, with unresolved D. Germline V gene lookup returns CDR1 KGHSH and CDR2 LQKENI. V lost 3 bases and J 8 bases, leaving 10 bases between the germline ends. CDR3 length: 13 amino acids. The chain's CDR3 is CASSPLERGELFF. The CDR3 coding sequence is TGTGCCAGCTCACCCCTGGAGAGAGGGGAGCTGTTTTTT.

This clone was seen once. The gene calls are TRBV3-1 (or the pseudogene TRBV3-2) and TRBJ2-7, with 8 bases matching TRBD1. Per the germline V gene, CDR1 is LGHDT and CDR2 is YNNKEL (reference sequence). This CDR3 is 15 amino acids long. V lost 5 bases and J lost 0; bases outside the gene matches: 6. CDR3 bases: TGTGCCAGCAGCTCTCGGGACAGGTACTCCTACGAGCAGTACTTC. Residues: CASSSRDRYSYEQYF.

This rearrangement joins TRBV3-1 (or the pseudogene TRBV3-2) to TRBJ1-2; TRBD1 matches 9 bases. Germline CDR1 LGHDT, CDR2 YNNKEL (reference sequence). With 2 bases clipped from V and 8 bases from J, the junction kept 15 bases outside the gene matches. The CDR3 extends over 17 amino acids. The CDR3 DNA reads as TGTGCCAGCAGCCAACTAGGGACAGGGCACCGCGCGGGGGGCTACACCTTC. Residues: CASSQLGTGHRAGGYTF.

The sample holds one count of this clone. This rearrangement joins TRBV7-7 to TRBJ2-3; 9 bases agree with TRBD2. The trim removed 5 bases at V and 2 bases at J, leaving 8 bases unmatched. The CDR3 sequence is 16 residues long. Germline assignment: CDR1 SSHAT and CDR2 FNYEAQ (reference sequence). The CDR3 nucleotides read TGTGCCAGCAGCCGAGCTCGCGGGGGGGCCACAGATACGCAGTATTTT. It translates to CASSRARGGATDTQYF.

The chain couples TRBV7-3 to TRBJ2-3; D perhaps matches TRBD2 (6 bases). This CDR3 is built from 14 residues. Deletions cut 5 bases from V and 3 bases from J, with 12 bases between. Per germline, CDR1 SGHTA and CDR2 FQGTGA. DNA of the CDR3: TGTGCCAGCAGCCCGGAGAGCGGGACAGATACGCAGTATTTT. This codes for CASSPESGTDTQYF.

Note on this clone: The DNA is left out, because the CDR3 cannot be placed on it with certainty; the CDR3 is given as TCRdb lists it. The rearrangement links TRBV2 to TRBJ1-1. CDR1 SNHLY and CDR2 FYNNEI come from the germline V gene. The CDR3 is 13 residues long, ends included. The CDR3 spells CASILVTNTEAFF.

The V call is TRBV6-1, the J call TRBJ2-2; 14 bases match TRBD2. CDR3 length: 17 residues. CDR1 MNHNS and CDR2 SASEGT come from the germline V gene. With 1 base clipped from V and 4 bases from J, the junction kept 2 bases outside the gene matches. CDR3 DNA sequence: TGTGCCAGCAGTGAAGGGGGACTAGCGGGAGTCACCGGGGAGCTGTTTTTT. Its protein is CASSEGGLAGVTGELFF.

J is TRBJ2-2 and V is TRBV5-1; 7 bases are a match to TRBD1. The V segment lost 4 bases and the J segment 4 bases; nucleotides outside the gene matches: 4. Germline lookup yields CDR1 SGHRS and CDR2 YFSETQ. The CDR3 sequence is 14 residues long. CDR3 coding DNA: TGCGCCAGCAGCGCTAGACAGGGCACCGGGGAGCTGTTTTTT. Translated: CASSARQGTGELFF.

The rearrangement uses TRBV9 and TRBJ2-7; 7 nucleotides align to TRBD1. The CDR3 length is 15 residues. Per germline, CDR1 SGDLS and CDR2 YYNGEE. The J segment lost 0 bases and the V segment lost 4 bases, leaving 7 bases of the junction unmatched. CDR3 amino acids: CASSPRDSSSYEQYF. Here the CDR3 DNA reads TGTGCCAGCAGCCCCAGGGACAGTAGCTCCTACGAGCAGTACTTC.

V and J are TRBV24-1 and TRBJ2-1; TRBD1 might be the D (5 bases). Trimming left V 3 bases short and J 2 bases short, with 13 bases between. This CDR3 is 16 amino acids long. The germline V gene has CDR1 KGHDR and CDR2 SFDVKD. The CDR3 spells CATSDPGAGTYNEQFF. DNA of the CDR3: TGTGCCACCAGTGATCCGGGTGCAGGGACCTACAATGAGCAGTTCTTC.

In this sample, this clone turned up a few times. V is TRBV7-8 and J is TRBJ2-6, with 7 positions matching TRBD2. This CDR3 has 16 amino acids. The germline V gene encodes CDR1 SGHVS and CDR2 FQNEAQ. V shed 0 bases, J shed 4 bases, and the junction held 3 bases outside the gene matches. The CDR3 DNA reads as TGTGCCAGCAGCTTAGCAGCGGGGTCCGGGGCCAACGTCCTGACTTTC. Protein: CASSLAAGSGANVLTF.

The chain uses TRBV4-1 and TRBJ2-2, with 11 bases aligning to TRBD1. CDR3 size: 16 residues. Trimming at V came to 4 bases and at J to 7 bases, leaving 8 bases not matched to a gene. Germline V CDR1 and CDR2: MGHRA, YSYEKL. The CDR3 here is CASSRTGTGGIGELFF. In nucleotides, the CDR3 is TGCGCCAGCAGCCGCACCGGGACAGGGGGGATCGGGGAGCTGTTTTTT.

The J gene is TRBJ2-1, the V gene TRBV28, with D unclear. The V gene's germline CDR1 is MDHEN and CDR2 SYDVKM. V lost 6 bases and J 12 bases, leaving 15 bases between the germline ends. This CDR3 spans 12 amino acids. The CDR3 DNA sequence: TGTGCCAGCAGCTCCTCGCTGGGCGTGCAGTTCTTC. This gives the protein CASSSSLGVQFF. The full variable domain, completed using reference TRBV28 and TRBJ2-1, is DVKVTQSSRYLVKRTGEKVFLECVQDMDHENMFWYRQDPGLGLRLIYFSYDVKMKEKGDIPEGYSVSREKKERFSLILESASTNQTSMYLCASSSSLGVQFFGPGTRLTVL.

This chain uses TRBV5-6 with TRBJ2-7; a possible D gene is TRBD2 (6 bases). The V and J ends lost 1 base and 2 bases respectively, with 10 bases between them. The CDR3 totals 14 residues. Germline loops: CDR1 SGHDT, CDR2 YYEEEE. The CDR3 sequence: CASSLRDSTYEQYF. CDR3 DNA: TGTGCCAGCAGCTTGAGGGACTCCACCTACGAGCAGTACTTC.

V is TRBV10-1 and J is TRBJ1-2; TRBD1 matches at 7 bases. Looked up from germline, CDR1 is WNHNN and CDR2 is SYGVQD (reference sequence). V lost 4 bases, J lost 7 bases, and 12 bases stayed unmatched. The CDR3 is 15 residues long. DNA for the CDR3: TGCGCCAGCAGTGCCGACAGGGCGGATTTGTCTGGCTACACCTTC. It translates to CASSADRADLSGYTF.